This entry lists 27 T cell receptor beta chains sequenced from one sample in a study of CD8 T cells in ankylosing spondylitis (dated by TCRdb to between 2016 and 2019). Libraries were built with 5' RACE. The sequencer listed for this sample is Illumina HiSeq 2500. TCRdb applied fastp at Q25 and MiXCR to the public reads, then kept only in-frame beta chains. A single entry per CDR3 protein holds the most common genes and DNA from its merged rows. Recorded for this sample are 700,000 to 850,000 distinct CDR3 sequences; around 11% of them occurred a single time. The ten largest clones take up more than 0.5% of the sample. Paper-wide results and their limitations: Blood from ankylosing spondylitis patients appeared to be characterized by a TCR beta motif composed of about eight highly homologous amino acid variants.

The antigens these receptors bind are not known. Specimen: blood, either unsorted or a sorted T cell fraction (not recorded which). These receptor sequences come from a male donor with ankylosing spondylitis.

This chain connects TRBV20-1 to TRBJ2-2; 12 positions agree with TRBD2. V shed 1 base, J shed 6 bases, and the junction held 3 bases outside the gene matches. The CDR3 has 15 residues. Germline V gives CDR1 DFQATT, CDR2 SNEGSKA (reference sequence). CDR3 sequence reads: CSARVTSGGAGELFF. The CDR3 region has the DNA TGCAGTGCTAGAGTGACTAGCGGGGGTGCCGGGGAGCTGTTTTTT.

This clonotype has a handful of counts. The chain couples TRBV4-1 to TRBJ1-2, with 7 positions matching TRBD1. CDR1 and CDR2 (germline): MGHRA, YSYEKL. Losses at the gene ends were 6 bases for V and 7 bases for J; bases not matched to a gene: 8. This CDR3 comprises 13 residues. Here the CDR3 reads CASSPTGTAGYTF. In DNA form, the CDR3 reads TGCGCCAGCAGTCCAACCGGGACAGCTGGCTACACCTTC.

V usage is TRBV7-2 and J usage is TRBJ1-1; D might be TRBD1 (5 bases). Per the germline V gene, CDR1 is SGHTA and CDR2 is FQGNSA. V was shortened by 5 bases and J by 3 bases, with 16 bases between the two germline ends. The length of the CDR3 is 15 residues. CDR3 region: CASSPDLGADTEAFF. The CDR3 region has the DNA TGTGCCAGCAGCCCCGATCTAGGGGCGGACACTGAAGCTTTCTTT. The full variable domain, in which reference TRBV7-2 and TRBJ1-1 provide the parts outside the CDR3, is GAGVSQSPSNKVTEKGKDVELRCDPISGHTALYWYRQSLGQGLEFLIYFQGNSAPDKSGLPSDRFSAERTGGSVSTLTIQRTQQEDSAVYLCASSPDLGADTEAFFGQGTRLTVV.

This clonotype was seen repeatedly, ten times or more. The CDR3, as DNA: TGTGCCACCAGCAGAGAAAGGACGAATAATTCACCCCTCCACTTT. It yields the protein CATSRERTNNSPLHF. This rearrangement joins TRBV15 to TRBJ1-6; D gene unclear. Per germline, CDR1 LNHNV and CDR2 YYDKDF (reference sequence). The CDR3 is 15 amino acids. V dropped 0 bases and J dropped 5 bases, with 8 bases sitting between them. Complete variable domain (other parts from reference TRBV15 and TRBJ1-6): DAMVIQNPRYQVTQFGKPVTLSCSQTLNHNVMYWYQQKSSQAPKLLFHYYDKDFNNEADTPDNFQSRRPNTSFCFLDIRSPGLGDTAMYLCATSRERTNNSPLHFGNGTRLTVT.

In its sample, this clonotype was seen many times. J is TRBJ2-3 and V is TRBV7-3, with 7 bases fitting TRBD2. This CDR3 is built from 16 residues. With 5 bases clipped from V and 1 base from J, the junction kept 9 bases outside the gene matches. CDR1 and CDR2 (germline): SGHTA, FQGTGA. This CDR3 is CASSAGLVGGTDTQYF. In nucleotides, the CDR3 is TGTGCCAGCAGCGCCGGACTAGTGGGAGGCACAGATACGCAGTATTTT.

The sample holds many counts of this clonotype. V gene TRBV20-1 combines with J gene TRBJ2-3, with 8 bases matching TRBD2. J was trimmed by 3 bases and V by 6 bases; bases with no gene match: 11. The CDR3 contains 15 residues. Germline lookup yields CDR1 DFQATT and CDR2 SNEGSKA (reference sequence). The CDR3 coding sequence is TGCAGTGCAGACAGCGGGAGTGGGGGAACAGATACGCAGTATTTT. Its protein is CSADSGSGGTDTQYF.

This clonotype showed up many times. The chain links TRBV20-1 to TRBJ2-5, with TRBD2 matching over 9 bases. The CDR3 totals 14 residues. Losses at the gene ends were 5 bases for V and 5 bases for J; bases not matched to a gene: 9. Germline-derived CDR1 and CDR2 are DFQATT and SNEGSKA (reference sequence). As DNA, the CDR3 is TGCAGTGCTTCTTCCGGGACTAGCAGTGAGACCCAGTACTTC. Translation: CSASSGTSSETQYF.

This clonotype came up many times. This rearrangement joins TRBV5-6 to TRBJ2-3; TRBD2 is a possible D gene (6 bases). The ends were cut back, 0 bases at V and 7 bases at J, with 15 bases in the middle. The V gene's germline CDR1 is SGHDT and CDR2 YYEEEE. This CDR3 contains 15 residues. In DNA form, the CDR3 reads TGTGCCAGCAGCTTGGTTAGTGGGGGACTCCATACGCAGTATTTT. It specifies CASSLVSGGLHTQYF.

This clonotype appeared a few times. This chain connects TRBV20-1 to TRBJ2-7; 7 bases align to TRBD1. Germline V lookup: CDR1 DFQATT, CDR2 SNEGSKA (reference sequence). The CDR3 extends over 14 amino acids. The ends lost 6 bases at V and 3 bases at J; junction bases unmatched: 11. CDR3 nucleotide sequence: TGCAGTGCACATGACAGGGAGTTTATCTACGAGCAGTACTTC. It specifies CSAHDREFIYEQYF.

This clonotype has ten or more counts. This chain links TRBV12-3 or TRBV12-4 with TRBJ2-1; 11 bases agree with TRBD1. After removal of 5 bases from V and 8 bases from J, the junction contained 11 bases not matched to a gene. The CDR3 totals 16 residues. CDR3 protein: CASSKRGQGVFHEQFF. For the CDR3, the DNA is TGTGCCAGCAGTAAGAGGGGACAGGGGGTCTTCCATGAGCAGTTCTTC.

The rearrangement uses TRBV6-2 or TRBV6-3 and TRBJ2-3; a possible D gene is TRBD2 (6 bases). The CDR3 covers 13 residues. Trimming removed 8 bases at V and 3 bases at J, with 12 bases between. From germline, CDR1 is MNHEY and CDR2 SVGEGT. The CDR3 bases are TGTGCCAGCGCCCTCGCGGGAACAGATACGCAGTATTTT. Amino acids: CASALAGTDTQYF.

CDR3 loop: CSAAGTRNILEAFF. In DNA, the CDR3 is TGCAGTGCTGCCGGGACCCGCAATATCTTGGAAGCTTTCTTT. The V gene is TRBV20-1, the J gene TRBJ1-1, with D perhaps matching TRBD1 (5 bases). Germline assignment: CDR1 DFQATT and CDR2 SNEGSKA (reference sequence). CDR3 size: 14 residues. Trimming took off 5 bases at V and 8 bases at J, with 21 bases between the two ends.

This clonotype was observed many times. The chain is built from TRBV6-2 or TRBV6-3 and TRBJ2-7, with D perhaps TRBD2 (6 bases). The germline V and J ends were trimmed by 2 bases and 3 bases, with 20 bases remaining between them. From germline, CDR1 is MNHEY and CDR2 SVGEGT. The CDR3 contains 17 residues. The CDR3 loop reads CASSYLFLAGRNYEQYF. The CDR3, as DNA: TGTGCCAGCAGTTACCTCTTCCTCGCGGGGAGAAACTACGAGCAGTACTTC.

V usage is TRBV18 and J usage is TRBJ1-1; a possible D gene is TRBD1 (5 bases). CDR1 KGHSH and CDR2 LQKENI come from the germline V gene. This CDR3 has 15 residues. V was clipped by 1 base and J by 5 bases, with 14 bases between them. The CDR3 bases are TGTGCCAGCTCACCACGGGAACAGGTCAGGACTGAAGCTTTCTTT. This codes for CASSPREQVRTEAFF.

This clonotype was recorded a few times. CDR3 DNA sequence: TGTGCCAGCAGTGGACGACAGGGTATAACTGAAGCTTTCTTT. Translating gives CASSGRQGITEAFF. J is TRBJ1-1 and V is TRBV6-1, with 7 bases lining up with TRBD1. V lost 4 bases and J lost 5; bases outside the gene matches: 7. The germline CDR1 and CDR2 sequences are MNHNS and SASEGT. This CDR3 has 14 amino acids.

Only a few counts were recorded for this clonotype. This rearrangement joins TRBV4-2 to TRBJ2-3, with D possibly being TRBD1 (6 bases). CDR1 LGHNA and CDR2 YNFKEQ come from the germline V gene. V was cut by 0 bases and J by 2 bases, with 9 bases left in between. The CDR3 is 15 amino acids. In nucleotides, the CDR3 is TGTGCCAGCAGCCAAGATAGGGGGAACACAGATACGCAGTATTTT. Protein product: CASSQDRGNTDTQYF.

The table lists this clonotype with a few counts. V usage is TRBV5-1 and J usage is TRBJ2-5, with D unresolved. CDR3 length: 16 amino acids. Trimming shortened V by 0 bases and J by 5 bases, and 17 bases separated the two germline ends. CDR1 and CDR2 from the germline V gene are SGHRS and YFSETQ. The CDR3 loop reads CASSLEAARIWETQYF. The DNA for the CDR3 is TGCGCCAGCAGCTTGGAAGCCGCCAGAATTTGGGAGACCCAGTACTTC.

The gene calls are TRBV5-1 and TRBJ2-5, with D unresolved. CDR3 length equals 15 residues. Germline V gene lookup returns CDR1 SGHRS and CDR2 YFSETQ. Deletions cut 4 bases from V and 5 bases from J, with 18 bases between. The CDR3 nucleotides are TGCGCCAGCAGCCTCCCGGTAGGGATCCAGGAGACCCAGTACTTC. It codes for CASSLPVGIQETQYF.

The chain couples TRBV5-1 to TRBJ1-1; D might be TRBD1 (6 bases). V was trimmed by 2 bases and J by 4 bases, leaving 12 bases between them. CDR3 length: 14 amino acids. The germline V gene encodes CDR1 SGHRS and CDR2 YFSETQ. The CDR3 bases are TGCGCCAGCAGCTTTCAGGGGATAGGCACTGAAGCTTTCTTT. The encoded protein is CASSFQGIGTEAFF.

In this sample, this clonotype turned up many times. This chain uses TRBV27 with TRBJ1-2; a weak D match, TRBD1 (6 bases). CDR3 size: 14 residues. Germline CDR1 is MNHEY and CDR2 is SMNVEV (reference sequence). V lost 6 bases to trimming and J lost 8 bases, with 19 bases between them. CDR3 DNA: TGTGCCAGCAGCCTAAACGGGGGGGGCGGGGGCTACACCTTC. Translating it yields CASSLNGGGGGYTF.

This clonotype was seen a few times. The CDR3 reads CSATRGASNTGELFF. The CDR3 nucleotides are TGCAGTGCAACCCGGGGGGCTTCTAACACCGGGGAGCTGTTTTTT. This chain connects TRBV20-1 to TRBJ2-2; TRBD2 might be the D (7 bases). Germline CDR1 is DFQATT and CDR2 is SNEGSKA (reference sequence). The CDR3 is 15 residues long. With 6 bases removed from V and 2 bases from J, the gap between germline ends came to 16 bases.

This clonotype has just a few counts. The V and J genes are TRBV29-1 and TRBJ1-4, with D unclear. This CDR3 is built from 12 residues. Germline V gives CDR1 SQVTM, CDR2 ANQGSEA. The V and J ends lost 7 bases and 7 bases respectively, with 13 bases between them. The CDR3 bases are TGCAGCGCCGCGAGGGAGCGTGAAAAACTGTTTTTT. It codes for CSAAREREKLFF. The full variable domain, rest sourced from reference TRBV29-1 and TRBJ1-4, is SAVISQKPSRDICQRGTSLTIQCQVDSQVTMMFWYRQQPGQSLTLIATANQGSEATYESGFVIDKFPISRPNLTFSTLTVSNMSPEDSSIYLCSAAREREKLFFGSGTQLSVL.

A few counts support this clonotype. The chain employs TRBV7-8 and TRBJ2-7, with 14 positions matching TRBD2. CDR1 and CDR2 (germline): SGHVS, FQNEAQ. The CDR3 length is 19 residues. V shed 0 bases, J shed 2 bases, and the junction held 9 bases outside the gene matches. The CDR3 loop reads CASSLAPGTSGRSTYEQYF. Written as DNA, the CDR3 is TGTGCCAGCAGCTTAGCCCCAGGGACTAGCGGGAGATCGACCTACGAGCAGTACTTC.

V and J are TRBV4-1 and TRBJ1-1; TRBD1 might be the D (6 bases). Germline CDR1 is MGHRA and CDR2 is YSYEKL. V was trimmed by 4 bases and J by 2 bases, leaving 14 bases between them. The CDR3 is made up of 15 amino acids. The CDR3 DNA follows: TGCGCCAGCAGCCGCCCTCGGGGGCGCAACACTGAAGCTTTCTTT. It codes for CASSRPRGRNTEAFF.

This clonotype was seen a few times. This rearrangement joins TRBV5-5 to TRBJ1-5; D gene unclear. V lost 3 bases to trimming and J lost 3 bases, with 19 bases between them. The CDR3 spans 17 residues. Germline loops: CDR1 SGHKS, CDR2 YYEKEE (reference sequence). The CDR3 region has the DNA TGTGCCAGCAGCTCTGGGGAGGGAGGCCGGTCCAATCAGCCCCAGCATTTT. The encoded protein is CASSSGEGGRSNQPQHF. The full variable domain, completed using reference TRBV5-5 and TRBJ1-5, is DAGVTQSPTHLIKTRGQQVTLRCSPISGHKSVSWYQQVLGQGPQFIFQYYEKEERGRGNFPDRFSARQFPNYSSELNVNALLLGDSALYLCASSSGEGGRSNQPQHFGDGTRLSIL.

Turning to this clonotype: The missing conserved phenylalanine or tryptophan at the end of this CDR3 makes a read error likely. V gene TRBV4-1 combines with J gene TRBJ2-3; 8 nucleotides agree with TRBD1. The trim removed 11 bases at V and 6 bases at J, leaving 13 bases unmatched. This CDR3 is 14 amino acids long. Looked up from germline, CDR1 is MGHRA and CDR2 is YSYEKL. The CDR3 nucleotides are TGCGCCGCCAGCCGGGACAGGCAGAGGGATACGCAGTATGTT. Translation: CAASRDRQRDTQYV.

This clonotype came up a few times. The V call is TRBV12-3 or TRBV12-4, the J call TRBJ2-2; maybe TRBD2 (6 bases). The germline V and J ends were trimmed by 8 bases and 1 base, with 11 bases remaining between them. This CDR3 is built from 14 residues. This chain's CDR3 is CASGGNRNTGELFF. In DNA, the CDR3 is TGTGCCAGCGGAGGGAATAGGAACACCGGGGAGCTGTTTTTT.